Each of the 30 T cell receptor beta chains below was sequenced from the same sample in a study of CD8+ T cells in alopecia areata. Extracted RNA was reverse transcribed into cDNA, the sequencing template. Assay: immunoSEQ multiplex PCR; the TCRdb copy retains only in-frame clones and omits some. Sampling found about 270,000 clones, none seen once. Pooled cutaneous lymph node cells were sorted using CD4, CD8alpha, NKG2D, NKG2ACE and other markers. Input material: CD4+ T cells sorted from a lymph node. Every receptor here comes from a C3H/HeJ mouse with alopecia areata. The mouse strain carries the MHC haplotype H2-k.

For this clone: The listed genes are named as in mouse. The DNA ends 4 residues before the CDR3 does, and the rest of the CDR3 is filled in from the germline J gene. V is TRBV1 and J is TRBJ2-5; 8 bases line up with TRBD1. The germline gives CDR1 NSQYPW, CDR2 LRSPGD (reference sequence). The CDR3 extends over 13 amino acids. CDR3 sequence: CTCSGGQVDTQYF. The covered CDR3 bases are TGCACCTGCAGTGGGGGACAGGTGGAC.

As regards this clone: Gene names are the mouse ones. CDR3 DNA, as far as it was read: TGTGCCAGTGCTGACAGGGGAAACCAAGAC. This codes for CASADRGNQD. The entire CDR3 reads CASADRGNQDTQYF. The V gene is TRBV13-2, the J gene TRBJ2-5, with 8 bases that match TRBD1. The read gets to within 4 residues of the CDR3 end, and the germline J gene fills in the rest. Germline V gives CDR1 NNHNN, CDR2 SYGAGS (reference sequence). V lost 8 bases and J lost 0; bases outside the gene matches: 5. The CDR3 contains 14 residues.

This clone was seen a handful of times. Gene names follow the mouse nomenclature. The DNA ends 4 residues before the CDR3 does, and the rest of the CDR3 is filled in from the germline J gene. The chain recombines TRBV13-3 with TRBJ2-1; the D is unclear. This CDR3 has 12 amino acids. CDR1 and CDR2 from the germline V gene are NNHDY and SYVADS. Here the CDR3 reads CASSDERAEQFF. The part of the CDR3 DNA that was read is TGTGCCAGCAGTGATGAGAGGGCT.

Of note for this clone: Gene names and germline match the mouse. The CDR3 end falls 4 residues outside the read, so it is completed with the germline J gene. Other DNA sequences in this sample translate to the same CDR3. This sequence joins TRBV13-2 and TRBJ1-2; 7 positions match TRBD1. From germline, CDR1 is NNHNN and CDR2 SYGAGS (reference sequence). V dropped 5 bases and J dropped 0; count of bases not matched to a gene: 4. The CDR3 has 14 residues. The DNA read from the CDR3 is TGTGCCAGCGGGCGGGACAGATCAAACTCC. This translates into CASGRDRSNS. From start to end, the CDR3 is CASGRDRSNSDYTF.

This clone was seen only a few times. The germline and genes are mouse ones. From the germline J gene comes the end of the CDR3, since the read stops 4 residues before it. This chain uses TRBV13-1 with TRBJ2-4; D is uncertain. The CDR3 contains 14 residues. CDR1 is NSHNY, CDR2 SYGAGN, per germline. Trimming took 3 bases from V and 0 from J, leaving 8 bases between them. The sequenced CDR3 bases are TGTGCCAGCAGTGGACAAACTAGTCAAAAC. It yields the protein CASSGQTSQN. The whole CDR3 region reads CASSGQTSQNTLYF.

Comment on this clone: Gene labels here are mouse ones. The CDR3 end falls 4 residues outside the read, so it is completed with the germline J gene. The gene calls are TRBV19 and TRBJ1-2; a weak D match, TRBD1 (6 bases). Germline loops: CDR1 FNHDT, CDR2 SITEND (reference sequence). The V gene lost 5 bases and the J gene lost 0 bases, with 11 bases spanning the gap. The CDR3 sequence is 14 residues long. CDR3 DNA, as far as it was read: TGTGCCAGCAGCAGGGACAAATCAAACTCC. Translation: CASSRDKSNS. The full-length CDR3 reads as CASSRDKSNSDYTF.

With respect to this clone: Each gene name is a mouse one. The read ends 4 residues early relative to the CDR3; the germline J gene fills the gap. The chain couples TRBV13-2 to TRBJ2-7; possibly TRBD1 for D (6 bases). The CDR3 covers 13 residues. V was pared by 2 bases and J by 2 bases, with 8 bases between. Per the germline V gene, CDR1 is NNHNN and CDR2 is SYGAGS (reference sequence). CDR3 sequence: CASGDQGPYEQYF. The covered CDR3 bases are TGTGCCAGCGGTGACCAGGGGCCCTAT.

In this sample, this clone turned up a few times. Here the gene names and germline are mouse. The read comes to an end 4 residues before the CDR3 does, leaving the germline J gene to fill in the end. The sample contains more than one DNA sequence encoding this CDR3. The rearrangement joins TRBV19 to TRBJ2-2, with 8 bases matching TRBD1. Germline CDR1 is FNHDT and CDR2 is SITEND (reference sequence). The CDR3 totals 15 residues. The V and J ends lost 0 bases and 4 bases, in that order; junction bases with no gene match: 2. CDR3 residues: CASSIGQGSTGQLYF. The sequenced part of the CDR3 DNA is TGTGCCAGCAGTATAGGACAGGGGAGCACCGGG.

This clone occurred many times. Gene names denote mouse genes. From the germline J gene comes the end of the CDR3, since the read stops 4 residues before it. This chain joins TRBV17 and TRBJ2-7, with 12 bases that match TRBD2. Germline CDR1 and CDR2: MNHDT and YYDKIL. V lost 0 bases to trimming and J lost 3 bases; unmatched junction nucleotides: 0. The CDR3 spans 15 residues. CDR3 DNA, as far as it was read: TGTGCTAGCAGTAGAGAGGGACTGGGGGGCTAT. Translated: CASSREGLGGY. The whole CDR3 reads CASSREGLGGYEQYF.

In the case of this clone: Mouse gene names apply. The read terminates 4 residues ahead of where the CDR3 ends, so the germline J gene completes it. The V gene is TRBV5, the J gene TRBJ2-1; maybe TRBD1 (6 bases). The CDR3 runs to 14 residues. The germline V and J ends were trimmed by 0 bases and 4 bases, with 7 bases remaining between them. Germline CDR1 LGHNA, CDR2 YNLKQL (reference sequence). The chain's CDR3 is CASSQDGQYAEQFF. CDR3 DNA, as far as it was read: TGTGCCAGCAGCCAAGATGGACAGTATGCT.

This clone was detected only a few times. The genes and germline here are from mouse. Read coverage stops 4 residues before the CDR3 terminus; the germline J gene supplies the remainder. Other nucleotide sequences from this sample produce the same CDR3. This chain links TRBV17 with TRBJ2-5; possible D gene TRBD1, 7 bases. This CDR3 comprises 15 residues. Trimming stripped 1 base from V and 3 bases from J, with 11 bases between. Germline CDR1 MNHDT, CDR2 YYDKIL. CDR3 sequence: CASSRGPGGQDTQYF. CDR3 DNA, as far as it was read: TGTGCTAGCAGTAGAGGGCCAGGGGGGCAAGAC. Variable domain in full (rest from reference TRBV17 and TRBJ2-5): DTTVKQNPRYKLARVGKPVNLICSQTMNHDTMYWYQKKPNQAPKLLLFYYDKILNREADTFEKFQSSRPNNSFCSLYIGSAGLEYSAMYLCASSRGPGGQDTQYFGPGTRLLVL.

Notes on this clone: Gene names refer to mouse genes. The read finishes 4 residues shy of the CDR3 end, and the germline J gene is used to complete it. The chain has TRBV5 and TRBJ2-5; no reliable D call. Trimming cost V 4 bases and J 0 bases, with 8 bases left between them. Germline-derived CDR1 and CDR2 are LGHNA and YNLKQL (reference sequence). CDR3 length: 14 residues. The covered CDR3 bases are TGTGCCAGCAGCCCCCGCAGTAACCAAGAC. As protein: CASSPRSNQD. The CDR3 as a whole reads CASSPRSNQDTQYF.

Notes on this clone: Each gene name is a mouse one. The read finishes 4 residues shy of the CDR3 end, and the germline J gene is used to complete it. This rearrangement joins TRBV13-1 to TRBJ1-1, with 7 bases matching TRBD1. V shed 1 base, J shed 3 bases, and the junction held 3 bases outside the gene matches. Germline V CDR1 and CDR2: NSHNY, SYGAGN. The CDR3 length is 14 residues. The CDR3 region is CASSDTRGDTEVFF. The covered CDR3 bases are TGTGCCAGCAGTGATACCAGGGGGGACACA.

There are a few counts of this clone. This sequence may be a read error, since a much larger clone differs from it by one base. The genes and germline here are from mouse. The CDR3 is cut off 4 residues early in the read; its end comes from the germline J gene. Other DNA sequences within the sample encode an identical CDR3. The chain couples TRBV2 to TRBJ2-3, with 7 bases lining up with TRBD1. V gave up 0 bases and J gave up 0 bases; unmatched junction bases: 0. This CDR3 contains 15 residues. The germline CDR1 and CDR2 sequences are LGHNA and YSYQKL. The CDR3 region is CASSQDRGSAETLYF. Incomplete CDR3 DNA: TGTGCCAGCAGCCAAGACAGGGGGAGTGCAGAA.

About this clone itself: Gene names follow the mouse nomenclature. Read coverage stops 4 residues before the CDR3 terminus; the germline J gene supplies the remainder. This sequence joins TRBV1 and TRBJ2-1; 8 nucleotides line up with TRBD1. Germline trimming cut 4 bases from V and 5 bases from J; bases unmatched to any gene: 7. This CDR3 spans 15 amino acids. The germline CDR1 and CDR2 sequences are NSQYPW and LRSPGD (reference sequence). The covered CDR3 bases are TGCACCTGCAGTGAGAGACAGGGGTCCGATGCT. Residues: CTCSERQGSDA. The full CDR3 is CTCSERQGSDAEQFF.

This clone showed up just a few times. Gene names are the mouse ones. The CDR3 end falls 4 residues outside the read, so it is completed with the germline J gene. The chain couples TRBV16 to TRBJ2-7, with TRBD2 matching 11 bases. Looked up from germline, CDR1 is SGHSA and CDR2 is FRNQAP. The CDR3 has 17 amino acids. V lost 2 bases, J lost 2 bases, and 8 bases stayed unmatched. The CDR3 DNA, read in part, is TGTGCAAGCAGCTTATTCCCAGACTGGGGGGGTCCCTAT. It yields the protein CASSLFPDWGGPY. The whole CDR3 protein reads CASSLFPDWGGPYEQYF.

Comment on this clone: The genes are named according to mouse. Read sequence stops 4 residues before the CDR3 end, and the germline J gene provides the missing end. This sequence joins TRBV31 and TRBJ2-3, with TRBD2 matching 13 bases. The CDR3 is 13 residues long. Germline assignment: CDR1 GKSSPN and CDR2 SITVG. The CDR3 spells CAWGTGGEETLYF. The part of the CDR3 DNA that was read is TGTGCCTGGGGGACTGGGGGGGAAGAA.

Details on this clone: All gene names here are mouse names. The read stops 4 residues short of the end of the CDR3; the missing end is completed from the germline J gene. This sequence joins TRBV5 and TRBJ1-1; a weak D match, TRBD1 (5 bases). There are 12 residues in the CDR3. Germline values: CDR1 LGHNA, CDR2 YNLKQL (reference sequence). The CDR3 bases that were read are TGTGCCAGCAGCCCTGGACAAAGA. Its translation: CASSPGQR. The CDR3 in full is CASSPGQREVFF.

Points on this clone: Gene names refer to mouse genes. The CDR3 is cut off 4 residues early in the read; its end comes from the germline J gene. The rearrangement uses TRBV5 and TRBJ2-7; D call uncertain. The CDR3 is 13 residues long. CDR1 is LGHNA, CDR2 YNLKQL, per germline (reference sequence). The CDR3 DNA, read in part, is TGTGCCAGCAGCCAAGAATCCAGATAT. Its protein product is CASSQESRY. The CDR3, in full, reads CASSQESRYEQYF.

Of note for this clone: Mouse gene names and germline throughout. The CDR3 end lies 4 residues beyond the end of the read and is filled in from the germline J gene. The chain combines TRBV1 with TRBJ2-3, with D maybe TRBD1 (6 bases). The V end lost 1 base, the J end lost 3 bases, and 11 bases lay between the germline ends. Germline V gene lookup returns CDR1 NSQYPW and CDR2 LRSPGD (reference sequence). The CDR3 has 15 residues. The CDR3 region is CTCSAAGTKAETLYF. Partial CDR3 DNA: TGCACCTGCAGTGCAGCCGGGACAAAAGCAGAA.

On this clone: The genes are named according to mouse. The read is 4 residues too short to cover the CDR3 end, so that end is filled in from the germline J gene. This rearrangement joins TRBV14 to TRBJ2-1, with 7 bases aligning to TRBD2. V shed 4 bases and J 1 base; nucleotides not matched to a gene: 5. Germline-derived CDR1 and CDR2 are SGHDT and FRDEAV. CDR3 length: 15 residues. CDR3 bases read: TGTGCCAGCAGTCCTCACTGGGGAAACTATGCT. The encoded protein is CASSPHWGNYA. The whole CDR3 protein reads CASSPHWGNYAEQFF. Complete variable domain (other parts from reference TRBV14 and TRBJ2-1): EAGVTQSPRYAVLQEGQAVSFWCDPISGHDTLYWYQQPRDQGPQLLVYFRDEAVIDNSQLPSDRFSAVRPKGTNSTLKIQSAKQGDTATYLCASSPHWGNYAEQFFGPGTRLTVL.

This clone was recorded a few times. Gene names are mouse gene names. The read gets to within 4 residues of the CDR3 end, and the germline J gene fills in the rest. The chain uses TRBV1 and TRBJ1-2; possible D gene TRBD1, 5 bases. Germline V gene data show CDR1 as NSQYPW and CDR2 as LRSPGD (reference sequence). The CDR3 has 15 residues. Between the trimmed V and J ends, which lost 0 bases and 1 base, there was a span of 9 bases. The chain's CDR3 is CTCSADIGQNSDYTF. The part of the CDR3 DNA that was read is TGCACCTGCAGTGCAGATATTGGACAAAACTCC.

This clone showed up just a few times. The gene names given are mouse names. The CDR3 goes on 4 residues after the read ends, and that part is filled in from the germline J gene. This chain uses TRBV13-1 with TRBJ1-1, with D possibly TRBD1 on 5 matching bases. CDR3 length: 15 amino acids. The germline CDR1 and CDR2 sequences are NSHNY and SYGAGN. V was trimmed by 0 bases and J by 1 base, leaving 10 bases between them. The CDR3 sequence is CASSDVAGPNTEVFF. The DNA read from the CDR3 is TGTGCCAGCAGTGATGTGGCAGGGCCGAACACA.

This clone has more than one count but fewer than ten. Germline and genes: mouse. Read sequence stops 4 residues before the CDR3 end, and the germline J gene provides the missing end. The rearrangement joins TRBV31 to TRBJ1-2; D perhaps matches TRBD1 (6 bases). Germline V gene lookup returns CDR1 GKSSPN and CDR2 SITVG. This CDR3 region has 13 residues. The DNA read from the CDR3 is TGTGCCTGGAGGAGAGGGGGGCAGTCC. Translation: CAWRRGGQS. The full CDR3 reads CAWRRGGQSDYTF.

About this clone itself: Gene names are mouse gene names. The read ends 4 residues before the CDR3 terminus; that terminus is restored from the germline J gene. J is TRBJ2-5 and V is TRBV29; 10 bases match TRBD1. Per the germline V gene, CDR1 is MSHET and CDR2 is SYDVDS. The CDR3 totals 15 residues. CDR3 sequence: CASSGDRGQGDTQYF. The covered CDR3 bases are TGTGCTAGCAGCGGAGACAGGGGGCAGGGAGAC.

This clone was observed a few times. The listed genes are named as in mouse. Coverage ceases 4 residues before the CDR3 finishes, and the germline J gene fills in the end. This chain links TRBV13-2 with TRBJ2-1; D perhaps matches TRBD2 (7 bases). The V gene's germline CDR1 is NNHNN and CDR2 SYGAGS (reference sequence). V dropped 5 bases and J dropped 3 bases, with 15 bases sitting between them. CDR3 size: 15 residues. CDR3 bases read: TGTGCCAGCGGATCGATTAGGGGGGGCTATGCT. Amino acids: CASGSIRGGYA. The full CDR3 protein reads CASGSIRGGYAEQFF.

On this clone itself: Gene names denote mouse genes. From the germline J gene comes the end of the CDR3, since the read stops 4 residues before it. The chain joins TRBV13-3 to TRBJ2-1; 8 bases are shared with TRBD1. Per germline, CDR1 NNHDY and CDR2 SYVADS. J gave up 6 bases and V 3 bases, and 2 bases lay outside the gene matches. This CDR3 contains 13 residues. The covered CDR3 bases are TGTGCCAGCAGTGGACAGGGGTTTGCT. It is translated as CASSGQGFA. The whole CDR3 protein reads CASSGQGFAEQFF.

This clone was found many times. The genes are named according to mouse. The read is 4 residues too short to cover the CDR3 end, so that end is filled in from the germline J gene. Other DNA sequences in the same sample also yield this CDR3. This chain joins TRBV1 and TRBJ2-2; D unclear. Germline assignment: CDR1 NSQYPW and CDR2 LRSPGD (reference sequence). V was trimmed by 0 bases and J by 0 bases, leaving 5 bases between them. This CDR3 has 15 residues. The CDR3 spells CTCSADWANTGQLYF. CDR3 bases read: TGCACCTGCAGTGCAGATTGGGCAAACACCGGG.

With regard to this clone: The gene symbols are mouse symbols. The read ends 4 residues before the CDR3 terminus; that terminus is restored from the germline J gene. The chain links TRBV19 to TRBJ2-7; TRBD1 is a possible D gene (5 bases). This CDR3 is built from 12 residues. Germline CDR1 FNHDT, CDR2 SITEND (reference sequence). Trimming cost V 6 bases and J 0 bases, with 7 bases left between them. CDR3 region: CASNTGSYEQYF. CDR3 bases read: TGTGCCAGCAATACAGGCTCCTAT. Full variable domain (rest looked up from reference TRBV19 and TRBJ2-7): GGIITQTPKFLIGQEGQKLTLKCQQNFNHDTMYWYRQDSGKGLRLIYYSITENDLQKGDLSEGYDASREKKSSFSLTVTSAQKNEMAVFLCASNTGSYEQYFGPGTRLTVL.

This clone was counted only a few times. Gene names follow the mouse nomenclature. The missing CDR3 end, 4 residues past where the read stops, is filled in from the germline J gene. This sequence joins TRBV1 and TRBJ2-4; 9 nucleotides match TRBD2. The CDR3 length is 16 residues. After removal of 3 bases from V and 1 base from J, the junction contained 5 bases not matched to a gene. The germline V gene encodes CDR1 NSQYPW and CDR2 LRSPGD (reference sequence). Partial CDR3 DNA: TGCACCTGCAGTGCCTGGGGGGGGAGGGGTCAAAAC. It is translated as CTCSAWGGRGQN. The full-length CDR3 reads as CTCSAWGGRGQNTLYF.